This T cell receptor (beta chain) was documented in a study of T cell responses to AZD1222 COVID-19 vaccine. Study-level points and caveats: Spike-specific TCR breadth and depth went up after people got two AZD1222 doses. Per reports, nearly half of all spike-specific TCRs target regions that are unmutated in variants.

As concerns this clone: Its antigen is unidentified.

Using immunoSEQ multiplex PCR, the repertoire was profiled, and TCRdb retains in-frame clones only, with some absent. The data contain tens of thousands of clones, nearly 90% of them singletons. The CDR3 has 16 residues. From germline, CDR1 is MNHEY and CDR2 SMNVEV (reference sequence). V trimming: 5 bases; J trimming: 6 bases; junction bases outside the gene matches: 9. The sequence derives from an adult who received the AZD1222 COVID-19 vaccine. The sequencing used peripheral blood, collected 28 days after the second AZD1222 dose. The rearrangement links TRBV27 to TRBJ2-1; 11 positions match TRBD2. The CDR3 spells CASSLLIAGGPNEQFF. CDR3 nucleotide sequence: TGTGCCAGCAGTCTACTAATAGCGGGAGGGCCCAATGAGCAGTTCTTC.